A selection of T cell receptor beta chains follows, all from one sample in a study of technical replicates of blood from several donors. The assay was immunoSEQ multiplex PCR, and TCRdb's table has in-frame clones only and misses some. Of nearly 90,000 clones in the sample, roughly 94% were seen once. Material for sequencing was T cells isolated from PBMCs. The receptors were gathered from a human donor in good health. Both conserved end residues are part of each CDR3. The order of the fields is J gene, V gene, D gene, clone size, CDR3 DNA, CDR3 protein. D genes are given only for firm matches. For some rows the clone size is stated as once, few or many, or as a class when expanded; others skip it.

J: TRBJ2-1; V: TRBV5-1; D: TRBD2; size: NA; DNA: TGCGCCAGCAGCCCCCCGTTAGCTAGCGGGAGTGAGCAGTTCTTC; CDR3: CASSPPLASGSEQFF
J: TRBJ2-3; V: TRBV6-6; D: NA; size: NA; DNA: TGTGCCAGCAGTTACTCGGTAATCCAGGGAGATACGCAGTATTTT; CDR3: CASSYSVIQGDTQYF
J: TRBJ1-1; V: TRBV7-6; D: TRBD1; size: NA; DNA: TGTGCCAGCAGCCAGGGGGTTAACACTGAAGCTTTCTTT; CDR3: CASSQGVNTEAFF
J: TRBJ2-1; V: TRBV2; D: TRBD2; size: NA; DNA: TGTGCCAGCAGGGGACTAGCAGAATACAATGAGCAGTTCTTC; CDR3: CASRGLAEYNEQFF
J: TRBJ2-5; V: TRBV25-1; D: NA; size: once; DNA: TGTGCCAGCAGTGAAAACCCGGTTAGATCGGGGGAGCAGTACTTC; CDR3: CASSENPVRSGEQYF
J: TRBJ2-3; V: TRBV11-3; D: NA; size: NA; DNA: TGTGCCAGCAGCCAGACAGCTCACACAGATACGCAGTATTTT; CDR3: CASSQTAHTDTQYF
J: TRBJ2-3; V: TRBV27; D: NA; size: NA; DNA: TGTGCCAGCAGTTGGAGCGGAAGCACAGATACGCAGTATTTT; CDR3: CASSWSGSTDTQYF
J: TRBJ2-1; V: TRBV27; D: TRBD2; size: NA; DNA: TGTGCCAGCAGTAACCTAGCGGCCGGGTCCAATGAGCAGTTCTTC; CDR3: CASSNLAAGSNEQFF
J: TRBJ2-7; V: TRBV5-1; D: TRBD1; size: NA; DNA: TGCGCCAGCAGCGTAGACAGGGGGCGGAACGAGCAGTACTTC; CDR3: CASSVDRGRNEQYF
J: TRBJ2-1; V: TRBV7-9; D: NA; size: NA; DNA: TGTGCCAGCAGCTTAGCCGGGAGCTCCTACAATGAGCAGTTCTTC; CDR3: CASSLAGSSYNEQFF
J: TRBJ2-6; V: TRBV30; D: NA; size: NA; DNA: TGTGCCTGGAGTTTCATCACAGGGTCTGGGGCCAACGTCCTGACTTTC; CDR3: CAWSFITGSGANVLTF
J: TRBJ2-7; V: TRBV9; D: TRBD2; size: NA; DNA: TGTGCCAGCAGCGTAGGACTAGCGGGGGATCCTTACGAGCAGTACTTC; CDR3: CASSVGLAGDPYEQYF
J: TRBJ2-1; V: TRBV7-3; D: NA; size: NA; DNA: TGTGCCAGCAGCCAGGGGTTTGCCTACAATGAGCAGTTCTTC; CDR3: CASSQGFAYNEQFF
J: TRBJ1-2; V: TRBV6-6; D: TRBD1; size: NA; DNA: TGTGCCAGCAGTTACGGGACAGGGGGCAACGGCTACACCTTC; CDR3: CASSYGTGGNGYTF
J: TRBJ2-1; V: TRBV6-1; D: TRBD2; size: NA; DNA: TGTGCCAGCAGTGCCCGACTAGCGGAGACGTACAATGAGCAGTTCTTC; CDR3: CASSARLAETYNEQFF
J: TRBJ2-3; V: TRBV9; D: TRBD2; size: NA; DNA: TGTGCCAGCAGCGTCGAGGGAGGGCAAAGCACAGATACGCAGTATTTT; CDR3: CASSVEGGQSTDTQYF
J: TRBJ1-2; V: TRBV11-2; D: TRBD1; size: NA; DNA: TGTGCCAGCAGCCTACAGGGGTTCTATGGCTACACCTTC; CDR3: CASSLQGFYGYTF
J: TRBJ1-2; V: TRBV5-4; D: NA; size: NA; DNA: TGTGCCAGCAGCTTGGCCAGCGTAGTTAGCTACATCATCTTC; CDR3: CASSLASVVSYIIF
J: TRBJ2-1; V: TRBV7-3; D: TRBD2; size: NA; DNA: TGTGCCAGCAGCCTCCTAGCGGGAGGGCCTATCAGGGAGGCGCAGTTCTTC; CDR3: CASSLLAGGPIREAQFF
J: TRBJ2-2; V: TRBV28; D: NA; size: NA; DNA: TGTGCCAGCAGTTTAGGAGGGTCTGGCGGGGAGCTGTTTTTT; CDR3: CASSLGGSGGELFF
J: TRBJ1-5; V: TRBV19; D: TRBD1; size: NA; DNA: TGTGCCAGTAGTATCCCCAGGGGGGCGGATCAGCCCCAGCATTTT; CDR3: CASSIPRGADQPQHF
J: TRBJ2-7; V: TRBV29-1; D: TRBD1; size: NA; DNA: TGCAGCGTTGAGGGCAGGGGGCTCGAGCAGTACTTC; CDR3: CSVEGRGLEQYF
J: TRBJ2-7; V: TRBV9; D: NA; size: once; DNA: TGTGCCAGCAGCGTAGTCGGGGGTTCCTACGAGCAGTACTTC; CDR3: CASSVVGGSYEQYF
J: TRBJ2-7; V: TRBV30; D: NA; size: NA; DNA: TGTGCCTGGAGACCGGCCGCCTGGAGGGACGAGCAGTACTTC; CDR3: CAWRPAAWRDEQYF
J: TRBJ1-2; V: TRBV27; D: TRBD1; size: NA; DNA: TGTGCCAGCAGTCGCGACAGGGGGCGAAACTATGGCTACACCTTC; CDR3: CASSRDRGRNYGYTF
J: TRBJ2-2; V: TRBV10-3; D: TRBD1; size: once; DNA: TGTGCCATCACCCGGGACAGGGTCCCCGGGGAGCTGTTTTTT; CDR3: CAITRDRVPGELFF
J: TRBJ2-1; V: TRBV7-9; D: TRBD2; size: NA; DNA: TGTGCCAGCAGCTTAGGGGCGGGAGGGCCATACAATGAGCAGTTCTTC; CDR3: CASSLGAGGPYNEQFF
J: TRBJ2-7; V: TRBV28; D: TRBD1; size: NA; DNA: TGTGCCAGCAGTACCCCGGACAGGGGAAGCATCCCCCCTTACGAGCAGTACTTC; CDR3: CASSTPDRGSIPPYEQYF
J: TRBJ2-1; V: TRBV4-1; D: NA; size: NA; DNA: TGCGCCAGCAGCCAAGGCTCTAGAGTATCCTACAATGAGCAGTTCTTC; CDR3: CASSQGSRVSYNEQFF
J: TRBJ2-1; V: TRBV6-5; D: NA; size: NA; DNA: TGTGCCAGCAGTTACTACGGCTACAATGAGCAGTTCTTC; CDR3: CASSYYGYNEQFF
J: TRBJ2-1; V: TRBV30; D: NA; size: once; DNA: TGTGCCTGGAGGCATAGCGGACGCTACAATGAGCAGTTCTTC; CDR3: CAWRHSGRYNEQFF
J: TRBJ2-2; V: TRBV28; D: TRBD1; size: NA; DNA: TGTGCCAGCAGTTTAGACGGACAGGGCACCGGGGAGCTGTTTTTT; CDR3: CASSLDGQGTGELFF
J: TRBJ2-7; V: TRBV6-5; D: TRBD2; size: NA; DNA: TGTGCCAGCAGCACCCCTAGCGGGGGAGTCTACGAGCAGTACTTC; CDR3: CASSTPSGGVYEQYF
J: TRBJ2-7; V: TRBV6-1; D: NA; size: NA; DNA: TGTGCCAGCAGTGAAGGGGGGACACCGACCTACGAGCAGTACTTC; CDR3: CASSEGGTPTYEQYF
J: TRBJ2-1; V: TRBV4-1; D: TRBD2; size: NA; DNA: TGCGCCAGCAGCCAGCTGGGACTAGCCATCAGTGAGCAGTTCTTC; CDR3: CASSQLGLAISEQFF
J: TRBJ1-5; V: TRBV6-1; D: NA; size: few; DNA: TGTGCCAGCAGTGGGGCAGGGAACTATCAGCCCCAGCATTTT; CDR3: CASSGAGNYQPQHF